Sequencing of this T cell receptor (beta chain) was carried out in a study of blood T cell repertoires in COVID-19. The CDR3 spans 14 residues. CDR1 and CDR2 (germline): LNHNV, YYDKDF (reference sequence). Trimming cost V 3 bases and J 3 bases, with 8 bases left between them. Original data processing: Counts of nucleated cells, estimated from reference gene primer amplification, were obtained. Sequencing was performed with immunoSEQ multiplex PCR; in TCRdb, only in-frame clones are kept and a portion is missing. The D gene and trimming were derived from the DNA, and the V and J assignments and clone size from that table. The data contain under 250,000 clones, about 76% of them singletons.

The sequenced material came from peripheral blood. The J gene is TRBJ2-2, the V gene TRBV15; perhaps TRBD1 as D (6 bases). The receptor was isolated from a woman aged 40 to 50 with COVID-19, enrolled during active disease. The CDR3 sequence is CATSSSGDTGELFF. The CDR3 DNA is TGTGCCACCAGCAGCTCAGGGGACACCGGGGAGCTGTTTTTT.